The clone carrying this TCR beta chain was detected only a few times. Noted time point: pre-treatment sample, taken before nivolumab and TIL therapy. Trimming shortened V by 3 bases and J by 8 bases, and 16 bases separated the two germline ends. CDR1 and CDR2 from the germline V gene are LGHNA and YNFKEQ. CDR3 length: 14 residues. The data were taken from a study of TIL therapy for anti-PD-1-resistant metastatic lung cancer. The overall study: Progressing patients received lymphodepletion, expanded TIL infusion and IL-2.

This was the immunoSEQ v3 assay. Profiling relied on immunoSEQ multiplex PCR, and the TCRdb table lists in-frame clones only, not all of them. Counted here are tens of thousands of clones, 55% to 70% occurring once; the ten biggest clones make up about 6.8%. V is TRBV4-2 and J is TRBJ1-1; the D is unclear. This clonotype originated in a person between 25 and 80 years old with non-small cell lung cancer. The source was blood, collected at baseline. CDR3 residues: CASSHEGGRGEAFF. CDR3 nucleotides: TGTGCCAGCAGCCACGAAGGCGGCCGAGGGGAAGCTTTCTTT.